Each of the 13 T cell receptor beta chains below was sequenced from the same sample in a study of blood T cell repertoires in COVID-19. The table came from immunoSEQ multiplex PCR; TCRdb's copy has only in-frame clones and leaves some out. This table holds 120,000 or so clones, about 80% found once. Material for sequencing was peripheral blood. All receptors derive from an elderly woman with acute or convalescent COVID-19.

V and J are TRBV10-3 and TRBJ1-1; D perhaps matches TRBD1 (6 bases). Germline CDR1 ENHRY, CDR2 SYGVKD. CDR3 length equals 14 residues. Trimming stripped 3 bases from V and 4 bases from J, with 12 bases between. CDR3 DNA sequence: TGTGCCATCAGTGAACCGGTAGGGGGCACTGAAGCTTTCTTT. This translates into CAISEPVGGTEAFF.

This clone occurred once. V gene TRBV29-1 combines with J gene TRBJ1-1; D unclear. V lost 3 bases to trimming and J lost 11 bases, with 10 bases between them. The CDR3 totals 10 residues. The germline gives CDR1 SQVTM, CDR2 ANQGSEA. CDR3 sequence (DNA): TGCAGCGTTGATCAAACACAGGCTTTCTTT. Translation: CSVDQTQAFF.

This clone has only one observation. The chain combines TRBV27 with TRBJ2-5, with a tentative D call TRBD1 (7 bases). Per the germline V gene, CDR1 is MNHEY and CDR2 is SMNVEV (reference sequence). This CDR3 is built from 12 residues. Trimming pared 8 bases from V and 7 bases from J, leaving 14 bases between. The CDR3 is CASWGQGGTQYF. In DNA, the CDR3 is TGTGCCAGCTGGGGGCAGGGGGGGACCCAGTACTTC.

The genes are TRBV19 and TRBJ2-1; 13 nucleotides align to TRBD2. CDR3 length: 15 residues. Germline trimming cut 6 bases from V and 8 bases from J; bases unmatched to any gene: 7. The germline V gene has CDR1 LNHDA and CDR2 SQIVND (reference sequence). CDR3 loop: CASSKTSGRRDEQFF. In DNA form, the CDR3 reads TGTGCCAGTAGCAAGACTAGCGGGAGGAGGGATGAGCAGTTCTTC.

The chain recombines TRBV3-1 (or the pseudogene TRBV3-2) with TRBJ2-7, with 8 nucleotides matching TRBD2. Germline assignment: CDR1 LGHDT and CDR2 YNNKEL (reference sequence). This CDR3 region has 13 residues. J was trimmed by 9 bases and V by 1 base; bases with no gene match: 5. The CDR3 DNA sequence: TGTGCCAGCAGCCAAGCGGGGGGGAATCGGCAGTACTTC. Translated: CASSQAGGNRQYF.

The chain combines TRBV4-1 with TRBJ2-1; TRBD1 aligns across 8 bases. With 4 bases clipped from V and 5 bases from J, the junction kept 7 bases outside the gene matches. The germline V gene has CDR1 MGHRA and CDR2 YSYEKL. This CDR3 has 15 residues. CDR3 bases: TGCGCCAGCAGCCCTACAGGGGGTCAACACAATGAGCAGTTCTTC. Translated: CASSPTGGQHNEQFF.

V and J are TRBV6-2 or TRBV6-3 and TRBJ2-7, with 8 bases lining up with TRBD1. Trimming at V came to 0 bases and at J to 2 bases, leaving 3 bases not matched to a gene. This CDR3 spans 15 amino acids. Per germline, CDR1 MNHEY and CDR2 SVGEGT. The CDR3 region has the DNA TGTGCCAGCAGTTACTCCCGGACAGGGCCCTACGAGCAGTACTTC. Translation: CASSYSRTGPYEQYF.

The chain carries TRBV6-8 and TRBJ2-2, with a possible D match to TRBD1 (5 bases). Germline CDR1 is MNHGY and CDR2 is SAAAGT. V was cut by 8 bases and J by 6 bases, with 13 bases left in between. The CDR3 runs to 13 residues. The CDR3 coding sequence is TGTGCCAGCGCGCAGACAGTAGCCGGGGAGCTGTTTTTT. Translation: CASAQTVAGELFF.

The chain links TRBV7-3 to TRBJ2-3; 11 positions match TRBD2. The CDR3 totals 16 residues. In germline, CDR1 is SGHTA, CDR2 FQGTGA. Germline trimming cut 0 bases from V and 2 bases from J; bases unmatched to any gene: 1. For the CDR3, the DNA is TGTGCCAGCAGCTTAACTAGCGGGGGGGTCACAGATACGCAGTATTTT. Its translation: CASSLTSGGVTDTQYF.

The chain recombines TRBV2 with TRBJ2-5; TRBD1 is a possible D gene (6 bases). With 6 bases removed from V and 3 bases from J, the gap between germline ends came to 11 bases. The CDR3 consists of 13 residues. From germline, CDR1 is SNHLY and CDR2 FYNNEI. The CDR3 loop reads CASRNTGKETQYF. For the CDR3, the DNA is TGTGCCAGCAGGAATACAGGGAAAGAGACCCAGTACTTC.

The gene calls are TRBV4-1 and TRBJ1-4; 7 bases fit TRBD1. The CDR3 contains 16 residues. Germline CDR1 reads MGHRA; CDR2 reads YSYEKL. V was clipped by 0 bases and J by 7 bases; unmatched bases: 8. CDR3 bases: TGCGCCAGCAGCCAAGATCAGGTGACAGGGTTTGAAAAACTGTTTTTT. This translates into CASSQDQVTGFEKLFF.

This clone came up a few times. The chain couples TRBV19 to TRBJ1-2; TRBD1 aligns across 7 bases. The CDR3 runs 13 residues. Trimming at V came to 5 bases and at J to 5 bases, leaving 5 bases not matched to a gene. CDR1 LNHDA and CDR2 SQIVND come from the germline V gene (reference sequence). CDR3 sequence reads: CASSRDSSYGYTF. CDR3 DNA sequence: TGTGCCAGTAGTCGGGACAGTTCATATGGCTACACCTTC.

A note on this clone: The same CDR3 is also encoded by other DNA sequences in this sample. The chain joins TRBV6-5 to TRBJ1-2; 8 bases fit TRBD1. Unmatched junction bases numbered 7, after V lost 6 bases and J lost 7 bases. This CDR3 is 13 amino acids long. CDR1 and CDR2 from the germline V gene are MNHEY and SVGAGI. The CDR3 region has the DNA TGTGCCAGCAGCCCAGGGACAGGAGGTGGCTACACCTTC. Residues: CASSPGTGGGYTF.